This entry describes one T cell receptor beta chain. This clone's antigen is unknown. No quality values exist for individual bases; no much larger clone is one base distant. This specimen's time point label, per the study, means: baseline before first vaccination. Vaccinee samples came from UK trials COV001 and COV002, including a single-blind randomized controlled phase 2/3 trial of AZD1222 (ChAdOx1 nCoV-19) in healthy adults. For TCRbeta chain sequencing, PBMC samples from trial participants were taken at day 0 and at day 28 after the second dose. The CDR3 regions of human TCRbeta chains were analyzed by immunosequencing. In the original analysis: TCRs in the repertoires were compared against a reference library of SARS-CoV-2-specific TCRs that had been generated with the MIRA antigen-specificity platform. Breadth was defined as the fraction of unique TCRs that were SARS-CoV-2-associated, and depth was defined as the fraction of total T cells that were SARS-CoV-2-associated. Using the MIRA data, each spike-specific TCR was assigned both to the spike region to which the TCR was reactive and to a CD4 or CD8 class. Log10-transformed breadth and depth values were compared by one-way ANOVA with Sidak's multiple comparisons tests. This is the immuneACCESS table as TCRdb keeps it, with only in-frame sequences that have V and J called. A part of the clones is gone; compared with another copy, unresolved V genes explain less than half, and the rest is unexplained. V and J calls and clone size are as listed in that table; D and trimming were resolved from the DNA. For this sample there are roughly 150,000 clones; approximately 94% appear just once. Approximately 5.3% of the sample is held by the ten biggest clonotypes.

The CDR3, from cysteine to phenylalanine, totals 13 residues. Of all the DNA, just the CDR3 is kept, 39 bases in frame from base 1. V is clipped by 5 bases and J by 3 bases, and the sequence between their germline boundaries is 11 bases long. CDR1 and CDR2, looked up from the germline V gene (reference sequence), are SEHNR and FQNEAQ. These data are taken from a study of T cell responses to AZD1222 COVID-19 vaccine (dated by TCRdb to the early 2020s). For context, the study as a whole: AZD1222 recipients with second doses at about 4 weeks or about 12 weeks were pooled, because spike-specific TCR depth and breadth did not differ between schedules. A total of approximately 230 trial participants underwent TCR sequencing, of whom 200 to 220 received two doses of AZD1222 and about 25 received two doses of the MenACWY control vaccine. Trial participants were enrolled into age subgroups of 18-55, 56-69 and 70-plus years, which contained 148, 28 and 57 TCR-sequenced participants, respectively. What the research found in general, with its limitations: Because no day 14 peak-response samples were available, the repertoires could be characterized only after the peak T cell response. Epitopes outside the regions mutated in the B.1.351 and B.1.1.7 variants were reportedly recognized by nearly half of the unique spike-specific TCRs. A significant rise in spike-specific TCR breadth and depth was observed after two AZD1222 doses relative to day 0 and relative to MenACWY recipients. The whole spike protein was spanned by vaccine-associated CD4 TCRs, and dominant responses were seen in regions 160-218 and 743-854. Most participants were white British and females outnumbered males, and the authors suggested that clonal diversity may have been underestimated. Only six AZD1222 recipients were SARS-CoV-2 seropositive at baseline, limiting conclusions about previously exposed vaccinees. In the small 56-69-year group, the increase in depth fell short of significance, most likely because of low power.

The sequence links TRBV7-9 to TRBJ2-7, with no D gene named confidently. Source: peripheral blood, taken on day 0 of AZD1222 vaccination. This sequence originates from an adult in good health. The CDR3 reads CASSRTPSYEQYF. At the DNA level, the sequence is TGTGCCAGCAGCCGAACTCCAAGCTACGAGCAGTACTTC.